One and the same sample provided the 25 T cell receptor beta chains below, sequenced in a study of blood T cell repertoires in COVID-19. Produced via immunoSEQ multiplex PCR; TCRdb's table is partial and in-frame only. The sample includes roughly 250,000 clones, 90% to 95% of them seen just once. The sample consisted of PBMCs or T cells enriched from blood (not recorded which). These receptors came from a human donor in a cohort exposed to, infected with or recovered from COVID-19 (not recorded which). The donor label of this sample is uncertain.

This clone was detected once. The chain employs TRBV19 and TRBJ2-2; 7 bases align to TRBD1. The CDR3 totals 13 residues. Per the germline V gene, CDR1 is LNHDA and CDR2 is SQIVND (reference sequence). V was clipped by 10 bases and J by 6 bases; unmatched bases: 8. Written as DNA, the CDR3 is TGTGCCACTTCGACAGGGTTGGCCGGGGAGCTGTTTTTT. This codes for CATSTGLAGELFF.

The V and J genes are TRBV10-3 and TRBJ1-2, with 9 bases matching TRBD1. Germline V CDR1 and CDR2: ENHRY, SYGVKD. The CDR3 length is 13 residues. V gave up 7 bases and J gave up 6 bases; unmatched junction bases: 6. This chain's CDR3 is CAITQGQGHGYTF. The CDR3, as DNA: TGTGCCATCACCCAGGGACAGGGTCATGGCTACACCTTC.

This chain connects TRBV4-3 to TRBJ2-3, with D tentatively TRBD1 (6 bases). The CDR3 spans 15 residues. Germline CDR1 and CDR2: LGHNA and YSLEER. The V gene lost 1 base and the J gene lost 6 bases, with 14 bases spanning the gap. Written as DNA, the CDR3 is TGCGCCAGCAGCCAAGCACGTGGGGGCTTTGATACGCAGTATTTT. This gives the protein CASSQARGGFDTQYF.

CDR3 DNA: TGCGCCAGCAGCCAAGATTACAGGATGAACACTGAAGCTTTCTTT. Its protein product is CASSQDYRMNTEAFF. This sequence joins TRBV4-3 and TRBJ1-1; perhaps TRBD1 as D (5 bases). Trimming took 0 bases from V and 0 from J, leaving 8 bases between them. CDR1 LGHNA and CDR2 YSLEER come from the germline V gene. This CDR3 is 15 amino acids long.

The J gene is TRBJ1-1, the V gene TRBV7-9; 9 bases are shared with TRBD1. Germline V CDR1 and CDR2: SEHNR, FQNEAQ (reference sequence). After removal of 7 bases from V and 3 bases from J, the junction contained 9 bases not matched to a gene. CDR3 length equals 15 residues. The CDR3 coding sequence is TGTGCCAGCACTTTTTTGGGGGACAGGGACACTGAAGCTTTCTTT. It is translated as CASTFLGDRDTEAFF.

The chain employs TRBV3-1 (or the pseudogene TRBV3-2) and TRBJ2-1; TRBD2 matches 14 bases. Germline V CDR1 and CDR2: LGHDT, YNNKEL (reference sequence). The V gene end was trimmed by 5 bases and the J gene end by 8 bases; junction bases not matched to a gene: 11. This CDR3 is 17 amino acids long. The CDR3 DNA is TGTGCCAGCAGCACAGGACTAGCGGGGGGACTAATCGATGAGCAGTTCTTC. Protein sequence: CASSTGLAGGLIDEQFF.

Here the CDR3 reads CASSLDVTGYGYTF. CDR3 DNA sequence: TGTGCCAGCAGCTTAGATGTGACAGGATATGGCTACACCTTC. This rearrangement joins TRBV7-2 to TRBJ1-2, with D maybe TRBD1 (6 bases). Looked up from germline, CDR1 is SGHTA and CDR2 is FQGNSA. The V end was cut by 1 base, the J end by 5 bases, with 11 bases between. The CDR3 runs to 14 residues.

This chain connects TRBV6-6 to TRBJ2-7; D might be TRBD1 (6 bases). Germline lookup yields CDR1 MNHNY and CDR2 SVGAGI (reference sequence). Deletions cut 5 bases from V and 1 base from J, with 12 bases between. This CDR3 is 14 amino acids long. CDR3 sequence: CASSLQGSSYEQYF. The CDR3 DNA reads TGTGCCAGCAGTCTTCAGGGGTCGTCCTACGAGCAGTACTTC.

In this sample, this clone turned up a few times. The V call is TRBV7-8, the J call TRBJ1-5; 11 bases match TRBD1. Germline CDR1 is SGHVS and CDR2 is FQNEAQ. The trim removed 2 bases at V and 5 bases at J, leaving 2 bases unmatched. The CDR3 is 15 amino acids. This CDR3 reads CASSLRDRGYQPQHF. DNA of the CDR3: TGTGCCAGCAGCTTAAGGGACAGGGGGTATCAGCCCCAGCATTTT.

The chain carries TRBV6-5 and TRBJ1-6; no firm D call. Germline-derived CDR1 and CDR2 are MNHEY and SVGAGI. V lost 6 bases and J 3 bases, leaving 12 bases between the germline ends. The CDR3 totals 15 residues. The CDR3 loop is CASRPTGSYNSPLHF. CDR3 in DNA: TGTGCCAGCAGGCCCACCGGGAGCTATAATTCACCCCTCCACTTT.

The V call is TRBV10-3, the J call TRBJ1-1; weak D call: TRBD1 (6 bases). Deletions cut 2 bases from V and 6 bases from J, with 19 bases between. The CDR3 is made up of 16 amino acids. Germline CDR1 ENHRY, CDR2 SYGVKD. CDR3 sequence: CAISEPRSGDRSEAFF. The CDR3 DNA sequence: TGTGCCATCAGTGAGCCACGATCAGGGGATCGGTCTGAAGCTTTCTTT.

The genes are TRBV18 and TRBJ1-3; D call uncertain. The CDR3 has 15 residues. V shed 7 bases and J shed 1 base, with 14 bases lying between them. Germline CDR1 KGHSH, CDR2 LQKENI. CDR3 protein: CASFPMAGSGNTIYF. The DNA for the CDR3 is TGTGCCAGCTTCCCAATGGCGGGATCTGGAAACACCATATATTTT.

The V call is TRBV11-3, the J call TRBJ2-7; perhaps TRBD2 as D (5 bases). V gave up 5 bases and J gave up 0 bases, with 8 bases separating them. The CDR3 is 13 residues long. Germline V gene sequence: CDR1 SGHNT, CDR2 YENEEA. CDR3 nucleotides: TGTGCCAGCAGCGGGAGCGGCTCCTACGAGCAGTACTTC. As protein: CASSGSGSYEQYF.

This rearrangement joins TRBV28 to TRBJ1-5, with TRBD1 matching 9 bases. With 2 bases clipped from V and 2 bases from J, the junction kept 16 bases outside the gene matches. The V gene's germline CDR1 is MDHEN and CDR2 SYDVKM. This CDR3 spans 20 amino acids. The CDR3 DNA is TGTGCCAGCAGTTTACTCCTCCTTTCCGACAGGGGGAGAGGCAATCAGCCCCAGCATTTT. It is translated as CASSLLLLSDRGRGNQPQHF.

V usage is TRBV6-2 or TRBV6-3 and J usage is TRBJ2-3, with D hard to call. The CDR3 totals 17 residues. Germline loops: CDR1 MNHEY, CDR2 SVGEGT. Trimming left V 1 base short and J 1 base short, with 15 bases between. This CDR3 is CASSYFFGLPGTDTQYF. The CDR3 bases are TGTGCCAGCAGTTACTTTTTTGGGCTGCCGGGCACAGATACGCAGTATTTT.

This rearrangement joins TRBV7-8 to TRBJ2-2, with 8 bases that match TRBD2. Trimming at V came to 3 bases and at J to 5 bases, leaving 5 bases not matched to a gene. Germline loops: CDR1 SGHVS, CDR2 FQNEAQ. CDR3 size: 15 residues. CDR3 residues: CASSLTGGATGELFF. In nucleotides, the CDR3 is TGTGCCAGCAGCTTGACCGGGGGGGCGACCGGGGAGCTGTTTTTT.

V gene TRBV29-1 combines with J gene TRBJ1-1; tentative D call: TRBD1 (6 bases). Trimming removed 1 base at V and 7 bases at J, with 16 bases between. Germline CDR1 is SQVTM and CDR2 is ANQGSEA. CDR3 length: 14 amino acids. This CDR3 reads CSVEGGSGEGEAFF. In nucleotides, the CDR3 is TGCAGCGTTGAAGGAGGGTCAGGGGAGGGTGAAGCTTTCTTT.

The genes are TRBV15 and TRBJ1-1; a possible D gene is TRBD1 (6 bases). The length of the CDR3 is 14 residues. Germline V CDR1 and CDR2: LNHNV, YYDKDF (reference sequence). V was shortened by 2 bases and J by 4 bases, with 11 bases between the two germline ends. Here the CDR3 DNA reads TGTGCCACCAGCAGACCTGTCAGGGGCACTGAAGCTTTCTTT. This gives the protein CATSRPVRGTEAFF.

This chain joins TRBV29-1 and TRBJ2-1; D might be TRBD1 (6 bases). The CDR3 has 12 amino acids. Germline V gene sequence: CDR1 SQVTM, CDR2 ANQGSEA. V was clipped by 5 bases and J by 4 bases, with 9 bases between them. The CDR3 DNA reads as TGCAGCGTTATCAGGGGATACAATGAGCAGTTCTTC. Translating gives CSVIRGYNEQFF.

This clone was recorded a few times. CDR3 loop: CASRRGVGEPQHF. CDR3 bases: TGTGCCAGCAGGCGAGGTGTAGGGGAGCCCCAGCATTTT. This chain joins TRBV6-5 and TRBJ1-5, with D possibly matching TRBD1 (5 bases). The ends were cut back, 6 bases at V and 8 bases at J, with 14 bases in the middle. Germline CDR1 and CDR2: MNHEY and SVGAGI. This CDR3 has 13 residues.

V gene TRBV7-9 combines with J gene TRBJ1-4; maybe TRBD1 (6 bases). Germline assignment: CDR1 SEHNR and CDR2 FQNEAQ (reference sequence). The CDR3 consists of 14 residues. V lost 8 bases to trimming and J lost 8 bases, with 18 bases between them. CDR3 sequence reads: CASGLTGDGEKLFF. In DNA, the CDR3 is TGTGCCAGCGGCCTGACAGGAGACGGGGAAAAACTGTTTTTT.

The rearrangement links TRBV19 to TRBJ2-3, with TRBD2 matching 11 bases. The CDR3 contains 17 residues. Germline assignment: CDR1 LNHDA and CDR2 SQIVND (reference sequence). V shed 5 bases and J 0 bases; nucleotides not matched to a gene: 7. CDR3 residues: CASSLLAGGRSTDTQYF. The CDR3 nucleotides read TGTGCCAGTAGTCTCTTAGCGGGGGGGCGGAGCACAGATACGCAGTATTTT.

The chain is built from TRBV30 and TRBJ2-6; TRBD1 aligns across 11 bases. Germline-derived CDR1 and CDR2 are GTSNPN and SVGIG (reference sequence). Losses at the gene ends were 3 bases for V and 5 bases for J; bases not matched to a gene: 6. The CDR3 length is 16 residues. The CDR3 coding sequence is TGTGCCTGGAGACGGACAGGGGGCCTTAGGGCCAACGTCCTGACTTTC. Residues: CAWRRTGGLRANVLTF.

This clone appeared once. This CDR3 reads CASSLAGKDTQYF. The CDR3 DNA follows: TGTGCCAGCAGCTTAGCGGGCAAGGATACGCAGTATTTT. J is TRBJ2-3 and V is TRBV7-2, with unresolved D. This CDR3 is built from 13 residues. V lost 0 bases, J lost 6 bases, and 7 bases lay in between. The germline V gene has CDR1 SGHTA and CDR2 FQGNSA.

The chain recombines TRBV18 with TRBJ1-1; possibly TRBD1 for D (5 bases). V was cut by 1 base and J by 7 bases, with 13 bases left in between. Germline V gives CDR1 KGHSH, CDR2 LQKENI. The CDR3 is 14 residues long. The CDR3 coding sequence is TGTGCCAGCTCACCACAGGGGCGGGGGAATGAAGCTTTCTTT. This gives the protein CASSPQGRGNEAFF.